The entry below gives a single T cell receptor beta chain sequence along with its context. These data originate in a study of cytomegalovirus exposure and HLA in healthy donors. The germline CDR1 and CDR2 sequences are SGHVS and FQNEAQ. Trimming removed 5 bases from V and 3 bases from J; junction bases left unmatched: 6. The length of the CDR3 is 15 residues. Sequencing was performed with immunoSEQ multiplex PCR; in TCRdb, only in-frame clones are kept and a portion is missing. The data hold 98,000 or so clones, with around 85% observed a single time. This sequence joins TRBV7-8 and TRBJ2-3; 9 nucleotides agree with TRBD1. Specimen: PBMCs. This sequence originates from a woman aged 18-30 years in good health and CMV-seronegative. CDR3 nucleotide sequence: TGTGCCAGCAGCAACCGGGACAGGGAAACAGATACGCAGTATTTT. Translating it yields CASSNRDRETDTQYF.